The entry that follows covers one TCR beta chain sequence. Its specificity is not known. The donors were members of the validation cohort comprising approximately 110 subjects, separate from the roughly 680-subject first cohort. Data came from immunoSEQ multiplex PCR; TCRdb stores just in-frame clones and leaves some out. The sample includes about 190,000 clones, around 84% of them seen just once. This record belongs to a study of cytomegalovirus exposure and HLA in healthy donors. Study summary: Later analysis reported that the approximately 110 validation repertoires shared the platform of the approximately 690 first-cohort repertoires. The study's findings and limits: In vitro, three CMV-associated chains proved specific for CMV antigens.

The CDR3 contains 16 residues. V was pared by 7 bases and J by 0 bases, with 18 bases between. Germline V CDR1 and CDR2: MDHEN, SYDVKM. The V gene is TRBV28, the J gene TRBJ2-5, with a possible D match to TRBD1 (5 bases). The TCR sequence derives from a young man in good health and CMV-seropositive. Material for sequencing was PBMCs. CDR3 DNA: TGTGCCAGCACCCTCCCGGTAGGGGTTTACCAAGAGACCCAGTACTTC. Translation: CASTLPVGVYQETQYF.